These 10 T cell receptor beta chains originate from one sample sequenced in a study of regulatory T cells in long-lasting Graves disease. The time point here: newly diagnosed GD, antithyroid drugs for less than 3 months. After RNA was extracted from PBMCs, the TCR library was made from it. Libraries of TCR beta came from iRepertoire HTBI primers plus Arm-PCR of CDR3 regions. TCRdb called the multiplex PCR reads again in MiXCR, with one record for every CDR3 protein. The table includes a few hundred thousand distinct CDR3 sequences, more than 15% detected once. These records were also assigned to another study, of T cells in Graves' hyperthyroidism and ophthalmopathy.

The specimen was peripheral blood mononuclear cells (PBMCs), collected at new diagnosis, from a patient treated with antithyroid drugs. The receptors originated from a young woman with Graves disease.

The rearrangement uses TRBV6-5 and TRBJ2-2; D call uncertain. V was clipped by 3 bases and J by 6 bases, with 2 bases between them. The CDR3 length is 11 residues. CDR1 MNHEY and CDR2 SVGAGI come from the germline V gene. The CDR3: CASSYPGELFF. CDR3 sequence (DNA): TGTGCCAGCAGTTATCCCGGGGAGCTGTTTTTT.

As for this clonotype: This may be a read error: a much more frequent sequence differs by one nucleotide. The rearrangement uses TRBV27 and TRBJ2-7, with 15 bases matching TRBD2. Per the germline V gene, CDR1 is MNHEY and CDR2 is SMNVEV (reference sequence). The CDR3 covers 15 residues. V was pared by 8 bases and J by 5 bases, with 7 bases of the junction left unmatched. The CDR3 spells CASLGLAGGGDEQYF. The CDR3 DNA sequence: TGTGCCAGCCTGGGACTAGCGGGGGGCGGCGACGAGCAGTACTTC.

This chain connects TRBV10-2 to TRBJ1-2, with 7 bases identical to TRBD1. The CDR3 loop spans 13 amino acids. Germline lookup yields CDR1 WSHSY and CDR2 SAAADI. Losses at the gene ends were 9 bases for V and 0 bases for J; bases not matched to a gene: 4. The CDR3 is CASGGQTNYGYTF. DNA of the CDR3: TGCGCCAGTGGGGGACAGACTAACTATGGCTACACCTTC.

In this sample, this clonotype turned up many times. This chain connects TRBV7-3 to TRBJ1-2; 7 nucleotides agree with TRBD1. The CDR3 has 12 amino acids. Germline V gives CDR1 SGHTA, CDR2 FQGTGA. V lost 5 bases, J lost 8 bases, and 5 bases stayed unmatched. DNA for the CDR3: TGTGCCAGCAGCCAGGGGGTCTACGGCTACACCTTC. It specifies CASSQGVYGYTF. Based on the CDR3 plus reference TRBV7-3 and TRBJ1-2, the full variable domain is GAGVSQTPSNKVTEKGKYVELRCDPISGHTALYWYRQSLGQGPEFLIYFQGTGAADDSGLPNDRFFAVRPEGSVSTLKIQRTERGDSAVYLCASSQGVYGYTFGSGTRLTVV.

Many counts were recorded for this clonotype. This chain connects TRBV6-1 to TRBJ2-5; 8 bases fit TRBD2. The CDR3 extends over 15 amino acids. Germline V gives CDR1 MNHNS, CDR2 SASEGT. Trimming cost V 0 bases and J 4 bases; bases outside gene matches: 4. As DNA, the CDR3 is TGTGCCAGCAGTGAAGCACCGGGGGGGGGAGAGACCCAGTACTTC. Translation gives CASSEAPGGGETQYF.

The table lists this clonotype with many counts. The CDR3 region has the DNA TGTGCCAGCAGGGGCCGACGCGGGAACGGTGATGAAAAACTGTTTTTT. It yields the protein CASRGRRGNGDEKLFF. The chain employs TRBV11-2 and TRBJ1-4; unclear D gene. The CDR3 has 16 amino acids. The V gene's germline CDR1 is SGHAT and CDR2 FQNNGV. Trimming pared 6 bases from V and 6 bases from J, leaving 20 bases between.

With respect to this clonotype: Just one base apart from a much larger clone, this may be a read error. V usage is TRBV14 and J usage is TRBJ2-5; D may be TRBD1 (6 bases). V lost 4 bases, J lost 1 base, and 16 bases lay in between. Germline V gene data show CDR1 as SGHDN and CDR2 as FVKESK. This CDR3 contains 16 residues. For the CDR3, the DNA is TGTGCCAGCAGCCTCAGACAGGCAGCCCCCCAAGAGACCCAGTACTTC. Amino acids: CASSLRQAAPQETQYF.

This clonotype was recorded a few times. The chain uses TRBV18 and TRBJ1-6; a weak D match, TRBD1 (5 bases). The germline V and J ends were trimmed by 0 bases and 7 bases, with 10 bases remaining between them. CDR3 length: 15 residues. Germline values: CDR1 KGHSH, CDR2 LQKENI. The CDR3 bases are TGTGCCAGCTCACCACCCGGGGACGGGAATTCACCCCTCCACTTT. Residues: CASSPPGDGNSPLHF.

The table lists this clonotype with many counts. The chain employs TRBV7-2 and TRBJ1-2; D call uncertain. Between the trimmed V and J ends, which lost 1 base and 0 bases, there was a span of 6 bases. The germline V gene encodes CDR1 SGHTA and CDR2 FQGNSA. The CDR3 is made up of 14 amino acids. The CDR3 coding sequence is TGTGCCAGCAGCTTAGGCCCAGCTAACTATGGCTACACCTTC. Translation: CASSLGPANYGYTF.

This clonotype showed up many times. The chain combines TRBV2 with TRBJ2-5; tentatively, D is TRBD1 (6 bases). The CDR3 covers 14 residues. V was pared by 6 bases and J by 0 bases, with 11 bases between. Per germline, CDR1 SNHLY and CDR2 FYNNEI. This chain's CDR3 is CASRVTGYQETQYF. In DNA form, the CDR3 reads TGTGCCAGCAGAGTGACAGGTTACCAAGAGACCCAGTACTTC.